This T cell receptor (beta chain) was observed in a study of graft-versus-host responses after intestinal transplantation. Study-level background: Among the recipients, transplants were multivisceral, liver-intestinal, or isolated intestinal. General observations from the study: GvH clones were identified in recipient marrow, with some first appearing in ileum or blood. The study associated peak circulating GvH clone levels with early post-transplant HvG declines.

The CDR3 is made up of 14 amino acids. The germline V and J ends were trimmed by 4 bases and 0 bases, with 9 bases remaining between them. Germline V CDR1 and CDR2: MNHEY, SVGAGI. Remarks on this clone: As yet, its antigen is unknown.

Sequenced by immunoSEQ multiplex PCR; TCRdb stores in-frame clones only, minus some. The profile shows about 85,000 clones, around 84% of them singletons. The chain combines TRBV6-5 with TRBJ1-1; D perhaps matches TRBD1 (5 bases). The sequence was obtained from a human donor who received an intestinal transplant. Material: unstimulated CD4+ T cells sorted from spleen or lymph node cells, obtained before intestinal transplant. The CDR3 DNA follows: TGTGCCAGCAGTTCGGGACTCCTGAACACTGAAGCTTTCTTT. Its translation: CASSSGLLNTEAFF.